This T cell receptor (beta chain) was observed in a study of blood T cell repertoires in COVID-19 (TCRdb year 2020). Concerning the study at large: Samples covering the acute and convalescent phases of COVID-19 were provided by collaborators in the United States, Italy and Spain. The sample metadata nearly always contained a de-identified subject ID, COVID-19 status, age in years and sex. The dataset comprised deeply sampled blood TCRbeta repertoires from subjects exposed to, actively infected with, or recovered from COVID-19. Where available, HLA class I and class II types were obtained from metadata supplied by the sample provider rather than from assay-based typing. Samples came from the ongoing ImmuneRACE study (first 160 participants) plus 1,254 subjects from 6 global collaborators. The repertoires were made available in a free public database intended to serve as a resource for research on the immune response to SARS-CoV-2. The prospective study material was composed of cDNA or gDNA derived from T cells, B-cell-depleted T cells, or PBMCs.

For this chain, trimming is 0 bases at the V end and 11 bases at the J end, and the number of junction bases without a gene match is 5. The germline V gene gives CDR1 as SGHDT and CDR2 as YYEEEE. The CDR3 holds 13 amino acids from the cysteine to the phenylalanine. Only the CDR3 part of the read is kept: 39 bases, read in frame from the first base. Concerning this clone: The clone's antigen remains unknown. Base-call qualities are not available, and no considerably larger clone is one nucleotide away.

Broad study findings and their caveats: The quantity of clinical and demographic metadata differed by source and by participant and was supplied without curation.

The immunoSEQ Assay, a bias-controlled multiplex PCR, was used to amplify TCRbeta CDR3 regions from genomic DNA. For the original study's pipeline: Within the assay, amplification of reference gene primers was used to estimate how many nucleated cells each sample contained. To quantify the absolute abundance of each unique TCRbeta CDR3 rearrangement, sequence reads were collapsed and filtered. For each sample, productive Simpson clonality was calculated as the square root of Simpson's diversity index over productive rearrangements. The table was pulled from immuneACCESS by TCRdb, which kept in-frame rearrangements only. Such tables lose some clones; where checked, under half of the loss comes from unresolved V genes, and the rest has no known cause. V, J and clone size were drawn from that table, and D and trimming were deduced from the DNA. The sample contains 95,000 to 150,000 clones, 82% of them found a single time. Of the sample, more than 4.5% falls within the top ten clones.

The collaborating institutions used their own protocols to collect whole blood in K2EDTA tubes. For TCRbeta analysis, collaborators shipped samples as frozen whole blood, isolated PBMCs, or DNA extracted from either of those sample types. The sequencing input was peripheral blood. The V gene is TRBV5-6 and the J gene is TRBJ1-1; TRBD1 matches 9 bases in the middle. This receptor was identified in a woman between 70 and 85 years old with acute or convalescent COVID-19. The DNA reads TGTGCCAGCAGCTTGGACAGGGGGCGAGGCGCTTTCTTT. It specifies CASSLDRGRGAFF.